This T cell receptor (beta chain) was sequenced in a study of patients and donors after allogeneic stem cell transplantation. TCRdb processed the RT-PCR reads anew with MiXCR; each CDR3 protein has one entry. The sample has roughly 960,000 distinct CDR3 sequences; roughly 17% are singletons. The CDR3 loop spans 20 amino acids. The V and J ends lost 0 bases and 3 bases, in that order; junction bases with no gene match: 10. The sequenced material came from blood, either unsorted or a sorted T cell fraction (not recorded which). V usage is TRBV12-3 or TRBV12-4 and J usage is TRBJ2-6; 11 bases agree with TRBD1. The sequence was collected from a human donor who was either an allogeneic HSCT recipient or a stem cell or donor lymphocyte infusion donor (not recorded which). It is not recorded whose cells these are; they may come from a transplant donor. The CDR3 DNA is TGTGCCAGCAGTTTAGCGTCACCGGGACAGGGGGGTAGTGGGGCCAACGTCCTGACTTTC. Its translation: CASSLASPGQGGSGANVLTF.